This TCR beta chain appears in the sequencing data of a study of blood T cell repertoires in COVID-19 (dated by TCRdb to 2018 to 2021). Background on the whole study: The collaborator samples originated in the United States, Italy and Spain and spanned the acute and convalescent phases of COVID-19. Sample metadata almost always included a de-identified subject ID, COVID-19 status, age in years and sex. The samples were drawn from two sources: the first 160 participants of the ongoing ImmuneRACE study, and over 950 subjects contributed by 6 global collaborators. The prospective study material was composed of cDNA or gDNA derived from T cells, B-cell-depleted T cells, or PBMCs. A freely available public database, intended as a resource for researchers studying the immune response to SARS-CoV-2, is where the repertoires were released. The dataset comprised deeply sampled blood TCRbeta repertoires from subjects exposed to, actively infected with, or recovered from COVID-19. HLA class I and class II types, where available, came from metadata supplied by the sample provider rather than from assay-based typing.

The collaborating institutions used their own protocols to collect whole blood in K2EDTA tubes. For TCRbeta analysis, collaborators shipped samples as frozen whole blood, isolated PBMCs, or DNA extracted from either of those sample types. General findings and caveats noted by the study authors: How much clinical and demographic metadata was included differed by source and by participant, and the metadata was provided uncurated.

TCRbeta CDR3 regions were amplified from genomic DNA by means of the immunoSEQ Assay, a bias-controlled multiplex PCR. The published analysis was carried out like this. The number of nucleated cells in each sample was estimated by amplification of reference gene primers within the assay. To quantify the absolute abundance of each unique TCRbeta CDR3 rearrangement, sequence reads were collapsed and filtered. Productive Simpson clonality was computed per sample as the square root of Simpson's diversity index over productive rearrangements. TCRdb obtained this table from immuneACCESS and retained in-frame rearrangements with V and J assigned. These tables miss some clones; where compared with another copy, unresolved V genes account for less than half of the shortfall, and the remainder is unexplained. That table is the source of V, J and clone size, and D and trimming were worked out from the DNA. The sample table contains around 300,000 clones; only one count was recorded for approximately 90% of them. Under 4.5% of the sample goes to the ten largest clones.

CDR1 and CDR2, looked up from the germline V gene, are LGHNT and FRNRAP. From cysteine to phenylalanine, the CDR3 is 17 amino acids long. This entry keeps only the CDR3 DNA: 51 bases, framed from base 1. Ends trimmed: V by 7 bases, J by 1 base; bases unmatched to a gene: 13. As regards this clone: Its antigen is not yet known. Base-call qualities are not available, and no considerably larger clone is one nucleotide away.

This receptor was identified in a woman aged 45-60 years with active or convalescent COVID-19. Sequencing was carried out using peripheral blood. The rearrangement combines TRBV12-5 with TRBJ1-2; 9 junctional bases match TRBD1. In nucleotides, the sequence is TGTGCTAGTGTATGGGGACAGGGATCAAACTTTAACTATGGCTACACCTTC. This codes for CASVWGQGSNFNYGYTF.